These T cell receptor beta chains were read from a single sample in a study of cytomegalovirus exposure and HLA in healthy donors. Generated by immunoSEQ multiplex PCR, the TCRdb table keeps only in-frame clones and is missing some. The sample lists 110,000 to 150,000 clones, over 60% seen once, with less than 2.5% in the top ten. The sample consisted of PBMCs. Receptor source: a man between 35 and 55 years old in good health and CMV-seronegative. Each CDR3 is given with its conserved first and last residue. Each record gives: clone size, J gene, V gene, D gene, CDR3 DNA, CDR3 protein. D genes are given only for firm matches. A clone size is listed for some rows: how often the clone was seen (once, few, many), or a class if it is expanded.

>few|TRBJ2-3|TRBV25-1|NA
TGTGCCAGCAGTGGCTCCACGGGGGTGAACACAGATACGCAGTATTTT
CASSGSTGVNTDTQYF
>NA|TRBJ1-4|TRBV5-1|TRBD1
TGCGCCAGCAGCCGCGGACAGGGGGCGCGAGTTGAAAAACTGTTTTTT
CASSRGQGARVEKLFF
>NA|TRBJ2-7|TRBV7-2|TRBD2
TGTGCCAGCAGCTTACGGACTAGCGGGGACTACGAGCAGTACTTC
CASSLRTSGDYEQYF
>NA|TRBJ2-3|TRBV12-1|NA
TGTGCCAGCAGCGGAGGATGGAGGGTTTCAGATACGCAGTATTTT
CASSGGWRVSDTQYF
>NA|TRBJ2-7|TRBV27|TRBD2
TGTGCCAGCAGTTGGCGGGAGGGCGGCCACGAGCAGTACTTC
CASSWREGGHEQYF
>once|TRBJ2-3|TRBV10-3|NA
TGTGCCATCAGTGTTCCTAGCGAAAGCACAGATACGCAGTATTTT
CAISVPSESTDTQYF
>NA|TRBJ1-2|TRBV4-1|NA
TGCGCCAGCAGCCAAGTAACAGGGAGGGAACGGGGCTACCCCTTC
CASSQVTGRERGYPF
>few|TRBJ2-5|TRBV5-6|NA
TGTGCCAGCAGCTTACAGGGCGGGTGGGAGACCCAGTACTTC
CASSLQGGWETQYF
>once|TRBJ1-2|TRBV5-1|NA
TGCGCCAGCAGCTCGTCGCGGGATAACTATGGCTACACCTTC
CASSSSRDNYGYTF
>NA|TRBJ1-5|TRBV30|NA
TGTGCCTGGAGTGTGGGGCAGGGGCAGCCCCAGAATTTT
CAWSVGQGQPQNF
>NA|TRBJ2-7|TRBV10-3|NA
TGTGCCATCAGCCCGGGGCTTGGGGGGTTTTCCTACGAGCAGTACTTC
CAISPGLGGFSYEQYF
>NA|TRBJ2-2|TRBV10-1|NA
TGCGCCAGCAGTGAAAAGTCTATCCCCTTCGGGGAGCTGTTTTTT
CASSEKSIPFGELFF
>NA|TRBJ2-7|TRBV6-5|NA
TGTGCCAGCAGTTACTCGCAGGGCATCCCAGACGAGCAGTACTTC
CASSYSQGIPDEQYF
>NA|TRBJ2-3|TRBV21-1|NA
TGTGCCGGGCGGGGACTAGCGGCCACAGATACGCAGTATTTT
CAGRGLAATDTQYF
>NA|TRBJ1-2|TRBV19|TRBD1
TGTGCCAGCAAGGGACAGTACTATGGCTACACCTTC
CASKGQYYGYTF
>NA|TRBJ1-1|TRBV5-6|NA
TGTGCCAGCAGCTTGGTCAGGGGCCGTAGGATGAACACTGAAGCTTTCTTT
CASSLVRGRRMNTEAFF
>NA|TRBJ2-7|TRBV2|NA
TGTGCCAGCAGCCACTCCTACGAGCAGTACTTC
CASSHSYEQYF
>NA|TRBJ1-1|TRBV5-1|TRBD1
TGCGCCAGCAGCATACAAACAGGGGGCTCAGGCACTGAAGCTTTCTTT
CASSIQTGGSGTEAFF
>few|TRBJ2-7|TRBV5-6|TRBD1
TGTGCCAGCAGCGTTGACAGGGAGATCTACGAGCAGTACTTC
CASSVDREIYEQYF
>NA|TRBJ1-5|TRBV6-1|TRBD1
TGTGCCAGCAGTGGTACAGGGGGCGGCAATCAGCCCCAGCATTTT
CASSGTGGGNQPQHF
>NA|TRBJ1-4|TRBV7-9|NA
TGTGCCAGCAGCCTCCCGACAGGCTCGGAGGAAAAACTGTTTTTT
CASSLPTGSEEKLFF
>NA|TRBJ2-7|TRBV5-6|TRBD1
TGTGCCAGCAGCTTGTGGACAGGGGAGGTAGCCTACGAGCAGTACTTC
CASSLWTGEVAYEQYF
>few|TRBJ1-4|TRBV5-1|NA
TGCGCCAGCAGCGTCAGGGTTGATAGTGAAAAACTGTTTTTT
CASSVRVDSEKLFF
>NA|TRBJ2-3|TRBV7-2|NA
TGTGCCAGCAGCTTAATCTGGGCTAGCACAGATACGCAGTATTTT
CASSLIWASTDTQYF
>NA|TRBJ2-7|TRBV9|TRBD2
TGTGCCAGCAGCGTAGGGGGCGGGAGCTTTAACGAGCAGTACTTC
CASSVGGGSFNEQYF
>NA|TRBJ2-2|TRBV25-1|NA
TGTGCCAGCAGTAAGACAGAGTTCGCGAACACCGGGGAGCTGTTTTTT
CASSKTEFANTGELFF
>NA|TRBJ1-2|TRBV6-5|NA
TGTGCCAGCAGTTTAGGACAGAGGAGTGGCTACACCTTC
CASSLGQRSGYTF
>NA|TRBJ2-7|TRBV5-8|TRBD1
TGTGCCAGCAAGCGTTACAGGGGTAGTGACTACGAGCAGTACTTC
CASKRYRGSDYEQYF
>NA|TRBJ1-2|TRBV4-2|TRBD1
TGTGCCAGCAGACCAGACGTTACAGGGGAGGGCTACACCTTC
CASRPDVTGEGYTF
>NA|TRBJ2-2|TRBV6-5|TRBD2
TGTGCCAGCAGTTCCCGGGACTACCCCCCCGGGGAGCTGTTTTTT
CASSSRDYPPGELFF
>NA|TRBJ1-2|TRBV28|TRBD1
TGTGCCAGCAGTTTAGGACAGGAGAGCTATGGCTACACCTTC
CASSLGQESYGYTF
>NA|TRBJ2-7|TRBV7-9|NA
TGTGCCAGCAGCCAAGACCCCCGGACTGGTAGGAGCTCCTACGAGCAGTACTTC
CASSQDPRTGRSSYEQYF
>NA|TRBJ2-7|TRBV27|NA
TGTGCCAGCGGGGGAGGGGGCTACGAGCAGTACTTC
CASGGGGYEQYF
>NA|TRBJ1-1|TRBV28|TRBD1
TGTGCCAGCAGTACTGGGGGACAGGGGAAAACTGAAGCTTTCTTT
CASSTGGQGKTEAFF
>NA|TRBJ1-2|TRBV29-1|TRBD1
TGCAGCGTCCCCAGGGGGCCCCGGACAGGCCTCTTTAACTATGGCTACACCTTC
CSVPRGPRTGLFNYGYTF
>few|TRBJ2-1|TRBV6-5|NA
TGTGCCAGCAGTTACGATCCTGAGGTGGGCAATGAGCAGTTCTTC
CASSYDPEVGNEQFF
>NA|TRBJ2-3|TRBV5-1|NA
TGCGCCAGCAGCCCTGCCTACACAGATACGCAGTATTTT
CASSPAYTDTQYF
>NA|TRBJ1-5|TRBV5-6|NA
TGTGCCAGCAGCTTGGCCTCAGGCCTAGCTGGCAATCAGCCCCAGCATTTT
CASSLASGLAGNQPQHF